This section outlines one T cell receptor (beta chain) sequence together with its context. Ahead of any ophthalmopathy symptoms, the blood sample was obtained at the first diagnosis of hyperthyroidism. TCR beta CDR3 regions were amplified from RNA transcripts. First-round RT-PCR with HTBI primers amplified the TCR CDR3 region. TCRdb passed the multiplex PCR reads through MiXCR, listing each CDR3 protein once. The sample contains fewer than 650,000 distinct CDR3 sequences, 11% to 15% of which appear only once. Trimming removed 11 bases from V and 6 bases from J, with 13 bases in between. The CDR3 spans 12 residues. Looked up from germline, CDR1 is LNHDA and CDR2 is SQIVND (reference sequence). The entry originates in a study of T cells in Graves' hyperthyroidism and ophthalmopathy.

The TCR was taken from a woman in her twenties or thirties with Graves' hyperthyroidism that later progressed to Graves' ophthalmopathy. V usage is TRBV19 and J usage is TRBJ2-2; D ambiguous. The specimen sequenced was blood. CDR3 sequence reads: CAVGFRPGELFF. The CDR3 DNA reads TGTGCCGTGGGGTTCCGGCCCGGGGAGCTGTTTTTT.